The present entry profiles one T cell receptor beta chain with its context. Its matching antigen is unknown. This specimen comes from a study of blood T cells in healthy people across ages. Study-level background: Capture by template switching was about one barcoded beta molecule per two T cells.

With 5 bases removed from V and 3 bases from J, the gap between germline ends came to 13 bases. The CDR3 contains 15 residues. Germline V gene lookup returns CDR1 MDHEN and CDR2 SYDVKM. Isolated per sample were at least 7 million PBMCs. Sample-barcoded 5' priming and a J-beta primer mix drove a second PCR of about 6 to 12 cycles. TCRdb used MiXCR to reprocess the 5' RACE reads, holding one entry per CDR3 protein. The sample includes some 1.5 million distinct CDR3 sequences, 35% to 45% seen only once; the top ten take around 4%. Study-wide points: Among long-lived donors, naive CD4+ cells were more numerous and diversity higher than in aged donors.

The chain has TRBV28 and TRBJ2-2, with TRBD2 as a possible D gene (6 bases). The specimen sequenced was blood. The TCR sequence derives from a woman aged 18 to 35 in good health. The CDR3 region has the DNA TGTGCCAGCAGTGCCCCACTAGCCTACACCGGGGAGCTGTTTTTT. Amino acids: CASSAPLAYTGELFF.